A single sample gave rise to the 10 T cell receptor beta chains below, sequenced in a study of shared clonotypes between healthy human individuals. Sequencing was performed with immunoSEQ multiplex PCR; in TCRdb, only in-frame clones are kept and a portion is missing. This sample has about 820,000 clones; over 90% occur once, and the top ten carry under 30%. Only CD45RO-negative cells positively selected for CCR7 counted as naive CD8 cells, so terminally differentiated effector memory CD45RA+ cells were excluded. Material: naive CD8+ T cells sorted from blood. The receptors were sampled from a man aged 25-45 years in good health.

This clone was counted once. V gene TRBV7-3 combines with J gene TRBJ1-1, with D hard to call. Trimming cost V 0 bases and J 4 bases, with 12 bases left between them. The germline gives CDR1 SGHTA, CDR2 FQGTGA. CDR3 length equals 15 residues. The CDR3 sequence is CASSLTRATLTEAFF. The CDR3 DNA reads as TGTGCCAGCAGCTTAACGAGGGCGACACTCACTGAAGCTTTCTTT.

The DNA of the CDR3 is TGTGCCAGCAGCTTAGGAGACGGAAACAAGCAGTACTTC. This gives the protein CASSLGDGNKQYF. The rearrangement links TRBV7-8 to TRBJ2-7, with D uncertain. The CDR3 runs 13 residues. Deletions cut 1 base from V and 8 bases from J, with 12 bases between. CDR1 and CDR2 from the germline V gene are SGHVS and FQNEAQ. Together with reference TRBV7-8 and TRBJ2-7, the CDR3 gives the full variable domain: GAGVSQSPRYKVAKRGQDVALRCDPISGHVSLFWYQQALGQGPEFLTYFQNEAQLDKSGLPSDRFFAERPEGSVSTLKIQRTQQEDSAVYLCASSLGDGNKQYFGPGTRLTVT.

A single count supports this clone. The V call is TRBV2, the J call TRBJ2-7; D may be TRBD2 (5 bases). V lost 1 base and J 3 bases, leaving 13 bases between the germline ends. Germline-derived CDR1 and CDR2 are SNHLY and FYNNEI. CDR3 size: 15 residues. Here the CDR3 reads CASSEGGPDLYEQYF. The CDR3 DNA reads TGTGCCAGCAGTGAAGGCGGGCCAGACCTCTACGAGCAGTACTTC.

The chain carries TRBV27 and TRBJ2-5, with D perhaps matching TRBD2 (6 bases). V lost 10 bases, J lost 3 bases, and 21 bases lay in between. This CDR3 is 15 amino acids long. Germline assignment: CDR1 MNHEY and CDR2 SMNVEV (reference sequence). DNA of the CDR3: TGTGCCACTAGCCCCTGGGACTCTGAGAAAGAGACCCAGTACTTC. It translates to CATSPWDSEKETQYF.

This clone was picked up one time. The genes are TRBV30 and TRBJ2-6; unclear D gene. Trimming removed 8 bases from V and 1 base from J, with 15 bases in between. From germline, CDR1 is GTSNPN and CDR2 SVGIG (reference sequence). The CDR3 runs 15 residues. Written as DNA, the CDR3 is TGTGCCGGCGATCCTTCGCCTTCTGGGGCCAACGTCCTGACTTTC. Protein product: CAGDPSPSGANVLTF.

The V and J genes are TRBV7-9 and TRBJ2-1; TRBD2 matches at 8 bases. The germline V gene encodes CDR1 SEHNR and CDR2 FQNEAQ (reference sequence). This CDR3 spans 17 amino acids. With V trimmed by 3 bases and J by 5 bases, 12 bases remained unmatched. The CDR3 loop reads CASSLKSGSRNHNEQFF. Here the CDR3 DNA reads TGTGCCAGCAGCTTGAAGAGCGGGAGCCGCAACCACAATGAGCAGTTCTTC.

The chain has TRBV7-9 and TRBJ2-5; perhaps TRBD1 as D (5 bases). V was trimmed by 3 bases and J by 5 bases, leaving 13 bases between them. This CDR3 has 14 amino acids. CDR1 SEHNR and CDR2 FQNEAQ come from the germline V gene (reference sequence). CDR3 protein: CASSFFGRDETQYF. The CDR3 DNA sequence: TGTGCCAGCAGCTTTTTTGGCAGGGATGAGACCCAGTACTTC.

This clone showed up just once. V gene TRBV29-1 combines with J gene TRBJ2-1; D is undetermined. V was pared by 3 bases and J by 2 bases, with 8 bases between. This CDR3 is built from 13 residues. CDR1 and CDR2 (germline): SQVTM, ANQGSEA. In DNA, the CDR3 is TGCAGCGTTGACCGGGTTCCCTACAATGAGCAGTTCTTC. Its translation: CSVDRVPYNEQFF.

The chain links TRBV6-6 to TRBJ2-1; no clear D gene. This CDR3 spans 15 amino acids. Trimming cost V 4 bases and J 0 bases, with 10 bases left between them. Germline CDR1 is MNHNY and CDR2 is SVGAGI (reference sequence). The CDR3 nucleotides are TGTGCCAGCAGTTTGGGTCTCAGCTCCTACAATGAGCAGTTCTTC. It yields the protein CASSLGLSSYNEQFF.

This chain connects TRBV4-2 to TRBJ2-1, with 8 nucleotides matching TRBD2. V was clipped by 0 bases and J by 3 bases; unmatched bases: 7. This CDR3 is 17 amino acids long. Germline V gene lookup returns CDR1 LGHNA and CDR2 YNFKEQ. The CDR3 coding sequence is TGTGCCAGCAGCCAAGATCCTTCTAGCGGGTTCTACAATGAGCAGTTCTTC. Protein product: CASSQDPSSGFYNEQFF.